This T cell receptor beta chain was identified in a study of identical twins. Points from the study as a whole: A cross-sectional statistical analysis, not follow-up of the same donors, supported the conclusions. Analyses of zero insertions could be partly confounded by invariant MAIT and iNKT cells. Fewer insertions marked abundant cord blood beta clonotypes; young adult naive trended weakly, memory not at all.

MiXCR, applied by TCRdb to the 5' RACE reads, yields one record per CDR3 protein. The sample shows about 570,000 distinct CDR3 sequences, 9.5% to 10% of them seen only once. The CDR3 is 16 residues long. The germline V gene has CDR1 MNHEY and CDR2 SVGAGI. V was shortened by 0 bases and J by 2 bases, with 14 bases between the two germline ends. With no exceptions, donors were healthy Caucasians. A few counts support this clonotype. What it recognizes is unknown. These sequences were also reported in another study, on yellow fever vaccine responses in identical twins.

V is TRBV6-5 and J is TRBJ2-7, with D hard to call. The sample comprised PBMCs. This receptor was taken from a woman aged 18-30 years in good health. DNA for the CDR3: TGTGCCAGCAGTTACTCCCTGGGCGTTCCCCCCTACGAGCAGTACTTC. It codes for CASSYSLGVPPYEQYF.